This T cell receptor (beta chain) appears in the sequencing data of a study of blood T cell repertoires in COVID-19. Study information: Specimens from acute and convalescent COVID-19 originated in the United States, Italy and Spain. PBMCs, B-cell-depleted T cells, or T cells were the source of the cDNA or gDNA that made up the material.

Per the original data handling: Estimates of nucleated cell counts were drawn from the amplification of reference gene primers. Data came from immunoSEQ multiplex PCR; TCRdb stores just in-frame clones and leaves some out. The V and J calls and clone size come from that table; D and trimming were worked out from the DNA. This sample has fewer than 150,000 clones, with 80% to 90% found just once. The table lists this clone with a count of one. This CDR3 has 14 amino acids. V lost 3 bases, J lost 1 base, and 9 bases lay in between. CDR1 is SGHTA and CDR2 is FQGNSA in the germline V gene. Material: peripheral blood. The TCR was taken from a woman aged 40 to 50 with acute or convalescent COVID-19. The rearrangement uses TRBV7-2 and TRBJ2-5; D gene uncertain. CDR3 region: CASSFPTGQETQYF. In nucleotides, the CDR3 is TGTGCCAGCAGCTTCCCGACTGGCCAAGAGACCCAGTACTTC.